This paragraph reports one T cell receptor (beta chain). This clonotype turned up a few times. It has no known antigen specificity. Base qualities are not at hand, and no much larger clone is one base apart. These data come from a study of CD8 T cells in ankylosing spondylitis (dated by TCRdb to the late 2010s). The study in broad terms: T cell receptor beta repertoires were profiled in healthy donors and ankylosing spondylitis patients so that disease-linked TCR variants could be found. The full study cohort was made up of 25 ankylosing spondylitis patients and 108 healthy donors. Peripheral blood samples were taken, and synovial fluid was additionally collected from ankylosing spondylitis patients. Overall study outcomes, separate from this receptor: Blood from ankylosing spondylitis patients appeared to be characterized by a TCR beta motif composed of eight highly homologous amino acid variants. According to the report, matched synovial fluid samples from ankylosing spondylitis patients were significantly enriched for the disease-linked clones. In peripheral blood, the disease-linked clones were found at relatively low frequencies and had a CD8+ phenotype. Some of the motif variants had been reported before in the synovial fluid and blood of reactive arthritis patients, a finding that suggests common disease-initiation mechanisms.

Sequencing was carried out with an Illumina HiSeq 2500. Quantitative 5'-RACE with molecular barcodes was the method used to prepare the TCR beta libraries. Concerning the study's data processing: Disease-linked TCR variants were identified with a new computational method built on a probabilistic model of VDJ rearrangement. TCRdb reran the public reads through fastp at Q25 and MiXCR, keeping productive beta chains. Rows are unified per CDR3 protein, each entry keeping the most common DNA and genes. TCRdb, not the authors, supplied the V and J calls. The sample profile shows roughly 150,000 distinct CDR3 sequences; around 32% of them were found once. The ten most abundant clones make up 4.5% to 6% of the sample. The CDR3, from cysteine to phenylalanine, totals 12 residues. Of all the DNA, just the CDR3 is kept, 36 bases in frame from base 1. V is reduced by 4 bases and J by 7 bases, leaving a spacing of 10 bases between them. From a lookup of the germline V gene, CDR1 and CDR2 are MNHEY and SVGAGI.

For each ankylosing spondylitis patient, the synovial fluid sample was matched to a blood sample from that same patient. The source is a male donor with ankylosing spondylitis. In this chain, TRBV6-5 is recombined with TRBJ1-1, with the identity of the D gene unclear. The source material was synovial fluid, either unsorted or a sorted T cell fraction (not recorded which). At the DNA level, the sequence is TGTGCCAGCAGTTTGGTCAGAGGTGAAGCTTTCTTT. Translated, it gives CASSLVRGEAFF.